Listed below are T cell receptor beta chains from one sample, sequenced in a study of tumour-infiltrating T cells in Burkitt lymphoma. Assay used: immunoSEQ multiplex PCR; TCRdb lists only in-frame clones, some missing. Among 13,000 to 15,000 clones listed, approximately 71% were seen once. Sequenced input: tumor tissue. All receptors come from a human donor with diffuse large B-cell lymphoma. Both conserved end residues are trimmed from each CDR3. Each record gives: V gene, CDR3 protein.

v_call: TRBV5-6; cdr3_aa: ASSLVDITHPPQH
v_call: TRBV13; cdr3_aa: ASSLGQGADQPQH
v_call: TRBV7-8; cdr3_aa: ASSLGGPHEKLF
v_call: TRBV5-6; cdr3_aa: ASSFSETQY
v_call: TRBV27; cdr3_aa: ASSFGRGRQETQY
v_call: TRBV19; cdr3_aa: ASSTPSYEQY
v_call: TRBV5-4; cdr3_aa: ASSLGQIHTEAF
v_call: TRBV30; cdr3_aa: AWTAQNIQY
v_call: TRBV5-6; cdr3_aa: ASSFQDRTNYEQY
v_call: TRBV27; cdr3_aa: ASSFKGAPEVEQY
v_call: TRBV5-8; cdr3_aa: ASSRDSGNTIY
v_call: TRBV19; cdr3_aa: ASSIGGQGVLVSGANVLT
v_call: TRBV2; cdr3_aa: ASSEGGMTYNEQF
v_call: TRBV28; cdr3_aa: ASSRPEWGGYGYT
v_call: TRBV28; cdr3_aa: ASSLRGFNTEAF
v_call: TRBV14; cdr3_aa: ASSPTVLYGYT
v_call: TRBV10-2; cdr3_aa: ASSGTSLTDTQY
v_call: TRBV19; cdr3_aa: ASSIDPAGETQY
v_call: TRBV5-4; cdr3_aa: ASSLNAGVDTEAF
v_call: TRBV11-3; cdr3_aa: ASSKPRALGRHEQF
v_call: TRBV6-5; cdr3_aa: ATGYVWNIVNEQF
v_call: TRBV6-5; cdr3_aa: ASSTTVSSYNEQF
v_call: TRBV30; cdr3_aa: AWTGGFGSKNIQY
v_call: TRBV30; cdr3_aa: AWSPGNEQF
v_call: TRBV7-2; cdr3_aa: ASSLKESSYNEQF
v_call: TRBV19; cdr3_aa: ASGGRGRDTQY
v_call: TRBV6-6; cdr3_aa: ASSPTGGGYNEQF
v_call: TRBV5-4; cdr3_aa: ASSSGTAAF
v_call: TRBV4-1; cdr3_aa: ASSQGIGSHSNQPQH
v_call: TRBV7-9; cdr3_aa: ASSLTGVNYGYT